This entry is about one T cell receptor (beta chain). Here immunoSEQ multiplex PCR was the method, and the copy in TCRdb shows in-frame clones only, minus some. This sample's table has more than 30,000 clones. This entry comes from a study of T cells in women clearing cervical HPV infection. The sample was blood buffy coat. The TCR comes from a woman aged 18-69 years with a cervical HPV16 infection that either progressed to CIN3+ or cleared (not recorded which).

Partial CDR3 DNA: TGTGCCAGCAGCTTAGGAGCGGGAACCTACAATGAG. Encoded protein: CASSLGAGTYNE. The full-length CDR3 reads as CASSLGAGTYNEQFF. The chain couples TRBV7-9 to TRBJ2-1; 7 nucleotides match TRBD2. The read ends 3 residues before the CDR3 terminus; that terminus is restored from the germline J gene. The CDR3 loop spans 15 amino acids. CDR1 is SEHNR, CDR2 FQNEAQ, per germline (reference sequence). V gave up 1 base and J gave up 2 bases; unmatched junction bases: 2.